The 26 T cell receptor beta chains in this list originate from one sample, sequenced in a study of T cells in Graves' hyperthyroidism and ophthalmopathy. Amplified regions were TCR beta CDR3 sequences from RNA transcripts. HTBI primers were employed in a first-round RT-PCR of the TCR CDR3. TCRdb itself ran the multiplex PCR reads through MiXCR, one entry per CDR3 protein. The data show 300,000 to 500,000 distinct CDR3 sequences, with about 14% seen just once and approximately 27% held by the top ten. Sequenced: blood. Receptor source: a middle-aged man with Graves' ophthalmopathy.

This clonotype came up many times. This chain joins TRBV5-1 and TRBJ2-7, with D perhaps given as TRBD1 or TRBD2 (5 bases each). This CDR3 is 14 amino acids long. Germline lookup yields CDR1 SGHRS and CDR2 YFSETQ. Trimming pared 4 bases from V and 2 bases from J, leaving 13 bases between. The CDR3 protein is CASSTLMGPYEQYF. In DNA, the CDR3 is TGCGCCAGCAGCACCTTGATGGGACCCTACGAGCAGTACTTC.

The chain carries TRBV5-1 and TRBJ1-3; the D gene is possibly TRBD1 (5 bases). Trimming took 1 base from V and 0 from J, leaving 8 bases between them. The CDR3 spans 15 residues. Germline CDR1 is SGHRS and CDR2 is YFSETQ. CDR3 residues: CASSLQGPSGNTIYF. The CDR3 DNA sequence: TGCGCCAGCAGCTTGCAGGGCCCCTCTGGAAACACCATATATTTT.

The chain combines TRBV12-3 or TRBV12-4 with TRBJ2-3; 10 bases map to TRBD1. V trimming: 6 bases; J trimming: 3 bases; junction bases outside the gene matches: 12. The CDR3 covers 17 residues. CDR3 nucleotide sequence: TGTGCCAGCAGCCCTAACCGCCGGGACAGGGGAACAGATACGCAGTATTTT. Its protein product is CASSPNRRDRGTDTQYF.

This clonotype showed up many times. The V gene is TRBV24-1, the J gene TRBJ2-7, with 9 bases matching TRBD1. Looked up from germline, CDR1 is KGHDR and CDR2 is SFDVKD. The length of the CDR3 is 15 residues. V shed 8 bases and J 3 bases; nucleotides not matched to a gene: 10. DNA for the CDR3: TGTGCCACCATAGGGTGGGACAGGGTGATCTACGAGCAGTACTTC. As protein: CATIGWDRVIYEQYF.

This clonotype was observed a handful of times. The chain's CDR3 is CAISERAASTDTQYF. CDR3 DNA: TGTGCCATCAGTGAGCGCGCGGCAAGCACAGATACGCAGTATTTT. The V and J genes are TRBV10-3 and TRBJ2-3; no clear D. The CDR3 covers 15 residues. CDR1 ENHRY and CDR2 SYGVKD come from the germline V gene. The V gene lost 2 bases and the J gene lost 0 bases, with 9 bases spanning the gap.

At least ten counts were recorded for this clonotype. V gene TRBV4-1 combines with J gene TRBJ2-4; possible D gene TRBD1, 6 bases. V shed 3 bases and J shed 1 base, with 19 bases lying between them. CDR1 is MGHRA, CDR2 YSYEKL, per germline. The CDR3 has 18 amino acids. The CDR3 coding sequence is TGCGCCAGCAGCCAGGGCCGTGGCAGAGGGGGTGCCAAAAACATTCAGTACTTC. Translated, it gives CASSQGRGRGGAKNIQYF.

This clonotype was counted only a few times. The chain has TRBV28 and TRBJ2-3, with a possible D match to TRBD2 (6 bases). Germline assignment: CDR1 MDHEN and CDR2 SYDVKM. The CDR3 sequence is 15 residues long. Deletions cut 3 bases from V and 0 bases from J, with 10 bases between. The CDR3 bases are TGTGCCAGCAGTTTTATGAGCGGGAGCACAGATACGCAGTATTTT. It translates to CASSFMSGSTDTQYF.

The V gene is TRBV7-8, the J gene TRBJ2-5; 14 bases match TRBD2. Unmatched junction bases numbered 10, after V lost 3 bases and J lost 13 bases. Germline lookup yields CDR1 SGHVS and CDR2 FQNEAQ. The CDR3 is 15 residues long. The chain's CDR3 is CASSLAPGLAGERYF. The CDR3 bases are TGTGCCAGCAGCTTGGCCCCGGGACTAGCGGGAGAGAGGTACTTC.

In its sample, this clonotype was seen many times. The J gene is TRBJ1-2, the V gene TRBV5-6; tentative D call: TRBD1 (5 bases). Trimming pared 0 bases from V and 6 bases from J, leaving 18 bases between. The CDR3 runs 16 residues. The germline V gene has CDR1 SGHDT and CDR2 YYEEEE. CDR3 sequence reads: CASSLDLWQGENGYTF. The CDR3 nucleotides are TGTGCCAGCAGCTTGGATCTTTGGCAGGGTGAGAATGGCTACACCTTC.

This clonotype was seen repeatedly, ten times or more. For the CDR3, the DNA is TGTGCCAGCTCCCAGGGTGGAACTGAAGCTTTCTTT. Its protein is CASSQGGTEAFF. The chain is built from TRBV18 and TRBJ1-1; D might be TRBD1 (5 bases). The CDR3 consists of 12 residues. Germline V CDR1 and CDR2: KGHSH, LQKENI. Trimming removed 6 bases at V and 5 bases at J, with 10 bases between.

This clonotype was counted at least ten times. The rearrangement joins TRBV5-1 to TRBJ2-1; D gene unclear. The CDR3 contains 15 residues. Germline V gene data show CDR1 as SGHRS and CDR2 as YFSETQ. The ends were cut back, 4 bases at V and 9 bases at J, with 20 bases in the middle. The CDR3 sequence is CASSPLTVRSGEQFF. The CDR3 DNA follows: TGCGCCAGCAGCCCCCTAACTGTTCGCTCCGGTGAGCAGTTCTTC. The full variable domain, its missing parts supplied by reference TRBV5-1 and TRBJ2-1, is KAGVTQTPRYLIKTRGQQVTLSCSPISGHRSVSWYQQTPGQGLQFLFEYFSETQRNKGNFPGRFSGRQFSNSRSEMNVSTLELGDSALYLCASSPLTVRSGEQFFGPGTRLTVL.

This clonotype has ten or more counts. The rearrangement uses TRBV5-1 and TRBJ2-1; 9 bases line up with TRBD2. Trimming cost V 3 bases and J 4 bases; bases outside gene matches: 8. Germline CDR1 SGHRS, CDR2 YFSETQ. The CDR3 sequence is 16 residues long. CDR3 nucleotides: TGCGCCAGCAGCTGGGTAGCGGGAGCGATTTACAATGAGCAGTTCTTC. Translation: CASSWVAGAIYNEQFF.

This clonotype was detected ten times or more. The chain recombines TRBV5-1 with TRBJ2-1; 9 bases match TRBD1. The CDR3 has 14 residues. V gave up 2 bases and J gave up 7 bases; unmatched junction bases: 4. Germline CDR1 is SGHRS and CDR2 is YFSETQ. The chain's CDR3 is CASSLGTGWNEQFF. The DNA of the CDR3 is TGCGCCAGCAGCTTAGGGACAGGGTGGAATGAGCAGTTCTTC. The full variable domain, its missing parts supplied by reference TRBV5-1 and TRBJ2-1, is KAGVTQTPRYLIKTRGQQVTLSCSPISGHRSVSWYQQTPGQGLQFLFEYFSETQRNKGNFPGRFSGRQFSNSRSEMNVSTLELGDSALYLCASSLGTGWNEQFFGPGTRLTVL.

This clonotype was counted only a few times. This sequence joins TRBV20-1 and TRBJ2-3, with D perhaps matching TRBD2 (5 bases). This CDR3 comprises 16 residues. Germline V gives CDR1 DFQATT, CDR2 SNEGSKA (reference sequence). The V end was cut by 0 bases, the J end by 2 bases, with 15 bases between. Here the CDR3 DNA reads TGCAGTGCTAGAGATTGGCTAGCAGGCCTCACAGATACGCAGTATTTT. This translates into CSARDWLAGLTDTQYF.

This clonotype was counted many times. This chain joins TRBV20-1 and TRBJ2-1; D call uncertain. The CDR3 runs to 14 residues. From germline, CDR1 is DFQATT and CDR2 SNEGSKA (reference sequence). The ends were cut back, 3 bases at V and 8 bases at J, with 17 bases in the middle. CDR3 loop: CSARVVSIGHEQFF. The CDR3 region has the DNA TGCAGTGCTAGGGTAGTCAGTATCGGGCATGAGCAGTTCTTC.

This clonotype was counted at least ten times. CDR3 protein: CASSTGTGSGYTF. CDR3 nucleotides: TGTGCCAGCAGTACCGGGACAGGGAGCGGCTACACCTTC. This rearrangement joins TRBV28 to TRBJ1-2, with 9 bases that match TRBD1. V shed 5 bases and J 8 bases; nucleotides not matched to a gene: 6. The germline V gene encodes CDR1 MDHEN and CDR2 SYDVKM. There are 13 residues in the CDR3.

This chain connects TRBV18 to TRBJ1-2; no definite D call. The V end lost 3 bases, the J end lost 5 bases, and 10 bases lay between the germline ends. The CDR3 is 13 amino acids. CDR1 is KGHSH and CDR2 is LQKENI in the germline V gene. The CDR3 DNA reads TGTGCCAGCTCACCGGGTCCAAGTTATGGCTACACCTTC. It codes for CASSPGPSYGYTF.

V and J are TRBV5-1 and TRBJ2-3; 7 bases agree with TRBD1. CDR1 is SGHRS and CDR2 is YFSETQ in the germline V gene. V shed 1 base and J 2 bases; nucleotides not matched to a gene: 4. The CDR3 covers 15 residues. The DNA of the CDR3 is TGCGCCAGCAGCTTGTGGGGACAGCTCACAGATACGCAGTATTTT. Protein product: CASSLWGQLTDTQYF.

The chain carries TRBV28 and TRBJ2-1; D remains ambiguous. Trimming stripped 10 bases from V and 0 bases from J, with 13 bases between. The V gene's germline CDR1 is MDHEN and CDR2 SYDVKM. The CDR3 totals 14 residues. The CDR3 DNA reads TGTGCCACCTTCCGGTCGAGCTCCTACAATGAGCAGTTCTTC. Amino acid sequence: CATFRSSSYNEQFF.

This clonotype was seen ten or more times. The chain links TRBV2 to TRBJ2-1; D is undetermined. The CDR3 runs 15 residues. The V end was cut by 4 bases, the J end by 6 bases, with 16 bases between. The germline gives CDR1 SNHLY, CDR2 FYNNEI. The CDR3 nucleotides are TGTGCCAGCAGTGTTGATCGGGTTGGTGGCAATGAGCAGTTCTTC. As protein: CASSVDRVGGNEQFF. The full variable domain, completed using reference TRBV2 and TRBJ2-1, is EPEVTQTPSHQVTQMGQEVILRCVPISNHLYFYWYRQILGQKVEFLVSFYNNEISEKSEIFDDQFSVERPDGSNFTLKIRSTKLEDSAMYFCASSVDRVGGNEQFFGPGTRLTVL.

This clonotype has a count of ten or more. The CDR3 loop reads CASSFEQGGHEQYF. In DNA form, the CDR3 reads TGTGCCAGCAGCTTCGAACAGGGAGGCCACGAGCAGTACTTC. The chain is built from TRBV7-2 and TRBJ2-7, with D tentatively TRBD1 or TRBD2 (6 bases each). The CDR3 extends over 14 amino acids. Germline CDR1 reads SGHTA; CDR2 reads FQGNSA. V was trimmed by 3 bases and J by 5 bases, leaving 14 bases between them.

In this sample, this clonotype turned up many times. In DNA, the CDR3 is TGTGCCAGCACACGTGGAAAGGACAATCAGCCCCAGCATTTT. It codes for CASTRGKDNQPQHF. The rearrangement links TRBV2 to TRBJ1-5; D is undetermined. Germline lookup yields CDR1 SNHLY and CDR2 FYNNEI. Between the trimmed V and J ends, which lost 7 bases and 3 bases, there was a span of 13 bases. The CDR3 loop spans 14 amino acids.

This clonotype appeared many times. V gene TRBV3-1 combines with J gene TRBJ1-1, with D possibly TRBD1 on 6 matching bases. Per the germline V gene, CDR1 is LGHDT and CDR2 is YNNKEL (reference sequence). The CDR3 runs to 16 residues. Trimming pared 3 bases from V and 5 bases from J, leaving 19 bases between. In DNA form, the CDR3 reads TGTGCCAGCAGCCACGAGGTGGGCAGGGGAGGAACTGAAGCTTTCTTT. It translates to CASSHEVGRGGTEAFF. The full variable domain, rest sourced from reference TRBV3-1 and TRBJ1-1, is DTAVSQTPKYLVTQMGNDKSIKCEQNLGHDTMYWYKQDSKKFLKIMFSYNNKELIINETVPNRFSPKSPDKAHLNLHINSLELGDSAVYFCASSHEVGRGGTEAFFGQGTRLTVV.

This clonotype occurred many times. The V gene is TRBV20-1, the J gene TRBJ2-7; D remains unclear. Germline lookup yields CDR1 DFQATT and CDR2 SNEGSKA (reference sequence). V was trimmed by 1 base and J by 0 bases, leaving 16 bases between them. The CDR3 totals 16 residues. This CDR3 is CSARGGSGATSYEQYF. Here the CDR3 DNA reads TGCAGTGCTAGAGGGGGTTCCGGAGCTACCTCCTACGAGCAGTACTTC.

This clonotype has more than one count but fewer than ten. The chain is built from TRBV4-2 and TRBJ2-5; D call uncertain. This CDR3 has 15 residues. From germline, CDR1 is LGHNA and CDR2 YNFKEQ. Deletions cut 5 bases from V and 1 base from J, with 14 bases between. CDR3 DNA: TGTGCCAGCAGCAACCTAAACACTATCCAAGAGACCCAGTACTTC. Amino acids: CASSNLNTIQETQYF.

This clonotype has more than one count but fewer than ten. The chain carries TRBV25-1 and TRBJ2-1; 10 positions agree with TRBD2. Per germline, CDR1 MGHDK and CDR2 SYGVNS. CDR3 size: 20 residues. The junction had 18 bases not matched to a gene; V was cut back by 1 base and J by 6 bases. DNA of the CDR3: TGTGCCAGCAGTGAATTAGCCCCAGACCTTCTAGCGGGAGTAAGCAATGAGCAGTTCTTC. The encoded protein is CASSELAPDLLAGVSNEQFF.